The 2 T cell receptor beta chains listed next were all sequenced from one sample in a study of identical twins. TCRdb re-called the 5' RACE reads with MiXCR, one entry per CDR3 protein. The data show approximately 490,000 distinct CDR3 sequences, more than 20% seen once. These data were also filed under a second study, of yellow fever vaccine responses in identical twins.

The sample comprised CD4+ T cells sorted from blood. The receptors were gathered from a young woman in good health.

The chain has TRBV4-1 and TRBJ1-4; D not resolved. The V gene lost 0 bases and the J gene lost 13 bases, with 12 bases spanning the gap. Germline lookup yields CDR1 MGHRA and CDR2 YSYEKL. The CDR3 totals 13 residues. The CDR3 loop reads CASSQDPRAGLFF. The CDR3, as DNA: TGCGCCAGCAGCCAAGACCCACGTGCAGGACTGTTTTTT.

The J gene is TRBJ2-5, the V gene TRBV12-3 or TRBV12-4; 7 bases agree with TRBD2. With 6 bases clipped from V and 5 bases from J, the junction kept 3 bases outside the gene matches. This CDR3 region has 12 residues. This CDR3 is CASRWGGETQYF. The CDR3 region has the DNA TGTGCCAGCAGGTGGGGGGGGGAGACCCAGTACTTC.